These 5 T cell receptor beta chains share one sample of origin, sequenced in a study of CD4 T cells in relation to SARS-CoV-2 and coronaviruses. Their antigens remain unidentified. Unexposed donor CD4+ T cells date from 2011-2018, before the COVID-19 pandemic. After about 10 days of culture, CD4+ T cells were isolated. TCRdb keeps only in-frame clones here, not all; method: immunoSEQ multiplex PCR. The profile covers 20,000 to 25,000 clones, with less than 85% appearing a single time and roughly 17% taken by the ten largest. The sequenced material came from CD4+ T cells from PBMCs, cultured in vitro. The source is a human donor in good health.

The chain combines TRBV28 with TRBJ2-3; 8 bases agree with TRBD1. The V gene's germline CDR1 is MDHEN and CDR2 SYDVKM. V shed 5 bases and J 4 bases; nucleotides not matched to a gene: 11. The CDR3 spans 16 residues. The CDR3, as DNA: TGTGCCAGCAGTACCCCCGCAGGGGGCTTGGCAGATACGCAGTATTTT. It specifies CASSTPAGGLADTQYF.

This clone was recorded once. The J gene is TRBJ2-3, the V gene TRBV5-1, with unresolved D. The length of the CDR3 is 13 residues. Germline lookup yields CDR1 SGHRS and CDR2 YFSETQ. V lost 5 bases, J lost 4 bases, and 11 bases lay in between. In DNA form, the CDR3 reads TGCGCCAGCAGTCAGAATGACGCAGATACGCAGTATTTT. Protein sequence: CASSQNDADTQYF.

This chain links TRBV11-2 with TRBJ2-2; 10 bases match TRBD2. In germline, CDR1 is SGHAT, CDR2 FQNNGV. The CDR3 sequence is 17 residues long. After removal of 5 bases from V and 6 bases from J, the junction contained 12 bases not matched to a gene. The CDR3 here is CASSASGLAGVSGELFF. For the CDR3, the DNA is TGTGCCAGCAGCGCCTCGGGGCTAGCGGGAGTGTCCGGGGAGCTGTTTTTT.

The rearrangement links TRBV2 to TRBJ2-7; D remains ambiguous. CDR3 size: 13 residues. V lost 0 bases and J 6 bases, leaving 9 bases between the germline ends. The germline CDR1 and CDR2 sequences are SNHLY and FYNNEI. CDR3 DNA sequence: TGTGCCAGCAGTGAAGCTGGTACAACCGAGCAGTACTTC. It is translated as CASSEAGTTEQYF.

The chain uses TRBV30 and TRBJ2-3, with 10 bases that match TRBD2. V was clipped by 2 bases and J by 5 bases; unmatched bases: 10. The CDR3 covers 16 residues. Germline V gene sequence: CDR1 GTSNPN, CDR2 SVGIG (reference sequence). CDR3 nucleotides: TGTGCCTGGAGTCGGGTCTCTAGCGGGAGTGGAGATACGCAGTATTTT. As protein: CAWSRVSSGSGDTQYF.